This T cell receptor beta chain came from a study of cytomegalovirus exposure and HLA in healthy donors. Findings of the study overall: Follow-up analysis found HLA locus-dependent TCR association rates, highest for DRB1 and lowest for HLA-C. Accurate predictions that matched the HLA-A and HLA-B alleles of most subjects were reportedly made from TCR beta sequences. Within an earlier analysis, most TCR beta V segments proved productive either about 87% or about 30% of the time.

A remark on this clone: Its antigen is unidentified.

In the PCR, 60 Vbeta and 13 Jbeta primers were used. Source study methods: Roughly 83 million unique TCR beta chains, 9.5 million to 11 million of them shared, were counted by a later analysis. Clones were sequenced by immunoSEQ multiplex PCR, and TCRdb holds only the in-frame ones, with some missing. D and trimming come from the DNA, and the V and J calls and clone size come from that table. Altogether about 120,000 clones are present, around 79% being singletons, with the ten largest covering around 1.5%. Germline V gene lookup returns CDR1 MNHEY and CDR2 SVGAGI. The germline V and J ends were trimmed by 6 bases and 1 base, with 10 bases remaining between them. The CDR3 loop spans 13 amino acids.

The TCR originated in a woman aged 18-29 years in good health and CMV-seronegative. V and J are TRBV6-5 and TRBJ2-7; maybe TRBD1 (5 bases). The specimen was PBMCs. Written as DNA, the CDR3 is TGTGCCAGCAGGTCGACAGCATCCTACGAGCAGTACTTC. Translated, it gives CASRSTASYEQYF.